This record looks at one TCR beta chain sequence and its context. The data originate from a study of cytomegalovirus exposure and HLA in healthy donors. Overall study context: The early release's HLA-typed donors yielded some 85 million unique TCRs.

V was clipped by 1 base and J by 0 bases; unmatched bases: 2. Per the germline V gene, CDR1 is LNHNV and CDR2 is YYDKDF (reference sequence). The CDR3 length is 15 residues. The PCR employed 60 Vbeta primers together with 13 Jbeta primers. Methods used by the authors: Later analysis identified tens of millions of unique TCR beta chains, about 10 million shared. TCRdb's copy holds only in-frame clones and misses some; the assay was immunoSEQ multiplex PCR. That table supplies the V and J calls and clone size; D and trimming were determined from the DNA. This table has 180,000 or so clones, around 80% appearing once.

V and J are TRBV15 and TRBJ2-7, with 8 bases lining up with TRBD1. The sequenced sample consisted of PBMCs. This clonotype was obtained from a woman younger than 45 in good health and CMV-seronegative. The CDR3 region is CATSRGTGSSYEQYF. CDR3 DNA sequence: TGTGCCACCAGCAGAGGGACAGGGAGCTCCTACGAGCAGTACTTC.